This T cell receptor (beta chain) was captured in a study of T cells in Graves' hyperthyroidism and ophthalmopathy. This clonotype was observed many times. Recently diagnosed hyperthyroidism of less than 2 months' duration affected patients aged 18 to 65. Patients showing uncontrolled infection, other autoimmune disease, pregnancy or lactation were ineligible. There were TCR beta CDR3 regions amplified from RNA transcripts. The primer set for the first-round RT-PCR of the TCR CDR3 was HTBI. TCRdb ran MiXCR on the multiplex PCR reads and lists one entry per CDR3 protein. The table lists around 300,000 distinct CDR3 sequences, about 14% of them singletons. The V and J ends lost 2 bases and 0 bases respectively, with 5 bases between them. Germline CDR1 is ENHRY and CDR2 is SYGVKD. The CDR3 length is 15 residues.

V and J are TRBV10-3 and TRBJ2-6; D ambiguous. The clonotype originates from a woman aged 25 to 39 with Graves' hyperthyroidism that later progressed to Graves' ophthalmopathy. Sequencing was performed on blood. CDR3 protein: CAISEPSSGANVLTF. Here the CDR3 DNA reads TGTGCCATCAGTGAGCCTAGCTCTGGGGCCAACGTCCTGACTTTC.